This T cell receptor (beta chain) comes out of a study of beta chain features in type 1 diabetes. Study-level background: Healthy donors and patients showed comparable age, gender and cell yields. Points from the study as a whole: Compared to healthy donors, patients appeared to have naive, central memory and Treg TCRB repertoires that were more alike. Using cDNA template may skew counts toward highly expressing activated cells.

As every portion of the isolated RNA was reverse transcribed, the sequencing read expressed TCRB transcripts. The data were produced by immunoSEQ multiplex PCR, yet TCRdb's version contains in-frame clones alone and is incomplete. The data show almost 350,000 clones, 8% seen once. In its sample, this clone was seen a few times. What it binds is not known. Sequencing was carried out using central memory CD4+ T cells from blood. This TCR derives from a woman aged 18-30 years in good health.

CDR3 in DNA: TGTGCCAGCAGCTTAGGTGACAGGGGTGGCTACACCTTC. Protein sequence: CASSLGDRGGYTF. The chain uses TRBV7-2 and TRBJ1-2, with 8 bases fitting TRBD1. This CDR3 is 13 amino acids long. Losses at the gene ends were 1 base for V and 7 bases for J; bases not matched to a gene: 2. Looked up from germline, CDR1 is SGHTA and CDR2 is FQGNSA. The variable domain in full, completed from reference TRBV7-2 and TRBJ1-2, reads GAGVSQSPSNKVTEKGKDVELRCDPISGHTALYWYRQSLGQGLEFLIYFQGNSAPDKSGLPSDRFSAERTGGSVSTLTIQRTQQEDSAVYLCASSLGDRGGYTFGSGTRLTVV.